This is a list of T cell receptor beta chains from one sample in a study of cytomegalovirus exposure and HLA in healthy donors. Profiling relied on immunoSEQ multiplex PCR, and the TCRdb table lists in-frame clones only, not all of them. The sample has roughly 150,000 clones, roughly nine tenths seen once. The sample was PBMCs. Receptor source: a woman in her thirties in good health and CMV-seronegative. The CDR3 runs from the conserved cysteine through the conserved F or W. D genes are given only for firm matches. Clone size is shown for a subset of rows, as once, few, many or a class of expanded clone.

>TRBV11-2|TRBJ2-7|-|-
TGTGCCAGCAGCTTCTCCAACAGGGCCGAGCAGTACTTC
CASSFSNRAEQYF
>TRBV7-2|TRBJ2-7|-|-
TGTGCCAGCAGCTTAGACGGAGGGTTCTCCTACGAGCAGTACTTC
CASSLDGGFSYEQYF
>TRBV19|TRBJ1-2|TRBD1|-
TGTGCCAGCCACATCGGGACAGGCGGCTACACCTTC
CASHIGTGGYTF
>TRBV2|TRBJ2-1|TRBD2|-
TGTGCCAGTCCACGGGAGGATGTTTCTGAGCAGTTCTTC
CASPREDVSEQFF
>TRBV19|TRBJ2-3|-|-
TGTGCCAGTAGTAAGGTTGGGGGTAAGGCAGATACGCAGTATTTT
CASSKVGGKADTQYF
>TRBV4-3|TRBJ1-4|TRBD1|-
TGCGCCAGCAGCCAAAACAGGGGGGGAGCTGGAAAACTGTTTTTT
CASSQNRGGAGKLFF
>TRBV2|TRBJ2-7|-|-
TGTGCCAGCGGACGGGACGGAGTCTACGAGCAGTACTTC
CASGRDGVYEQYF
>TRBV6-4|TRBJ2-1|TRBD1|-
TGTGCCAGCAGTCCCCAGGGGGCCTCCTACAATGAGCAGTTCTTC
CASSPQGASYNEQFF
>TRBV6-5|TRBJ2-1|-|-
TGTGCCAGCAGTTACTCGCTTGTCGGGAGTGATGAGCAGTTCTTC
CASSYSLVGSDEQFF
>TRBV19|TRBJ2-1|TRBD2|-
TGTGCCAGTAGTGGGGGGGGAGCGGCCAATGAGCAGTTCTTC
CASSGGGAANEQFF
>TRBV27|TRBJ2-5|TRBD1|-
TGTGCCAGCAGTCTCACAGGGGGCTTTAAGGAGACCCAGTACTTC
CASSLTGGFKETQYF
>TRBV2|TRBJ1-2|-|few
TGTGCCAGCAGTCTGGAGGGCTCAAACTATGGCTACACCTTC
CASSLEGSNYGYTF
>TRBV6-5|TRBJ2-3|-|-
TGTGCCAGCCGCTGGACAGTGATGACAGATACGCAGTATTTT
CASRWTVMTDTQYF
>TRBV11-2|TRBJ1-1|-|once
TGTGCCAGCAGCTTAAGGGGACTTGGTGGAACTGAAGCTTTCTTT
CASSLRGLGGTEAFF
>TRBV4-2|TRBJ2-6|TRBD1|-
TGTGCCAGCAGCCAAGCAGTTTTAGGACAGGCCCCTGGGGCCAACGTCCTGACTTTC
CASSQAVLGQAPGANVLTF
>TRBV20-1|TRBJ2-5|-|few
TGCAGTGGGCAAGCCACGGGGACCCAGTACTTC
CSGQATGTQYF
>TRBV18|TRBJ2-2|-|-
TGTGCCAGCACCCGTACAGAATCCGGGGAGCTGTTTTTT
CASTRTESGELFF
>TRBV18|TRBJ2-7|-|-
TGTGCCAGCTCACCACGTACGGGGGCTCCCTACGAGCAGTACTTC
CASSPRTGAPYEQYF
>TRBV2|TRBJ1-2|TRBD1|few
TGTGCCAGCATCGCTCCCGGACAGGGTATCTCCTATGGCTACACCTTC
CASIAPGQGISYGYTF
>TRBV5-1|TRBJ2-3|-|-
TGCGCCAGCAACTCTGACTACGCTAGCACAGATACGCAGTATTTT
CASNSDYASTDTQYF
>TRBV6-5|TRBJ1-2|-|few
TGTGCCAGCGCTTCGGGCAGCTATGGCTACACCTTC
CASASGSYGYTF
>TRBV9|TRBJ2-1|-|-
TGTGCCAGCAGCGTCAGTGCGGTCTCCTACAATGAGCAGTTCTTC
CASSVSAVSYNEQFF
>TRBV9|TRBJ2-7|TRBD2|-
TGTGCCAGCAGCGTAGAGCTAGCGGGAGTGTCCGAGCAGTACTTC
CASSVELAGVSEQYF
>TRBV5-1|TRBJ1-1|TRBD1|-
TGCGCCAGCAGCTCCGCTGTCCCGGGACAGGGGCGGGCGCACACTGAAGCTTTCTTT
CASSSAVPGQGRAHTEAFF
>TRBV19|TRBJ1-5|TRBD1|-
TGTGCCAGTAGTATAGGCCAGGGGGTGAGTGGCAATCAGCCCCAGCATTTT
CASSIGQGVSGNQPQHF
>TRBV27|TRBJ2-5|TRBD2|-
TGTGCCAGCAGTCGATCTAGCGGGGGCACGGGGACCCAGTACTTC
CASSRSSGGTGTQYF
>TRBV10-1|TRBJ1-1|-|-
TGCGCCAGCAGTGAGGGGGTGGGCTGTTGGAACACTGAAGCTTTCTTT
CASSEGVGCWNTEAFF
>TRBV6-1|TRBJ1-1|TRBD1|-
TGTGCCAGCAGAGAAACGGGACAGGGATTGAACACTGAAGCTTTCTTT
CASRETGQGLNTEAFF
>TRBV6-4|TRBJ2-2|-|-
TGTGCCAGCAGTGACTCGATAGAAGGCACCGGGGAGCTGTTTTTT
CASSDSIEGTGELFF